This TCR beta chain came from a study of regulatory T cells in long-lasting Graves disease. The CDR3 sequence is 15 residues long. Germline assignment: CDR1 SGDLS and CDR2 YYNGEE. Documented time point: persistent/refractory GD, antithyroid drugs over 5 years with positive TRAb. Making the TCR library involved RNA that had been extracted from PBMCs. In the case of this clonotype: One junction end disagrees with the germline gene, perhaps due to a read error.

For TCR beta, libraries came from iRepertoire HTBI primers and Arm-PCR of CDR3 regions. TCRdb processed the multiplex PCR reads anew with MiXCR; each CDR3 protein has one entry. The top ten hold around 13% of the sample, which has roughly 500,000 distinct CDR3 sequences, roughly 23% seen once. The chain employs TRBV9 and TRBJ2-3; D could derive from TRBD1 or TRBD2 (5 bases each). This clonotype originated in a female donor with Graves disease. The starting material was peripheral blood mononuclear cells (PBMCs), obtained when the disease was refractory, from a patient treated with antithyroid drugs. The CDR3 protein is CASSAYGASTNTQYF. The CDR3 nucleotides read TGTGCCAGCAGCGCTTACGGGGCGTCCACAAATACGCAGTATTTT.